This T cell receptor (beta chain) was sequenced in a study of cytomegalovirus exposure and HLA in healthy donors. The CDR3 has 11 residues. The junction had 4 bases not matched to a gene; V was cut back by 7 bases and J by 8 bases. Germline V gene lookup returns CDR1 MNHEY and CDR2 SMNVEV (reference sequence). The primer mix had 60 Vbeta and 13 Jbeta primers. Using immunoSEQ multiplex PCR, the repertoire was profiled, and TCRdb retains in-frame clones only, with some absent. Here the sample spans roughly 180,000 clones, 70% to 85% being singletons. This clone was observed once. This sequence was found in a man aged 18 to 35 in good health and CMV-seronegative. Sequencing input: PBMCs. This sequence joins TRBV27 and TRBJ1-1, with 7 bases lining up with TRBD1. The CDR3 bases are TGTGCCAGCACCGAAGGGGGCGAAGCTTTCTTT. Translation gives CASTEGGEAFF.